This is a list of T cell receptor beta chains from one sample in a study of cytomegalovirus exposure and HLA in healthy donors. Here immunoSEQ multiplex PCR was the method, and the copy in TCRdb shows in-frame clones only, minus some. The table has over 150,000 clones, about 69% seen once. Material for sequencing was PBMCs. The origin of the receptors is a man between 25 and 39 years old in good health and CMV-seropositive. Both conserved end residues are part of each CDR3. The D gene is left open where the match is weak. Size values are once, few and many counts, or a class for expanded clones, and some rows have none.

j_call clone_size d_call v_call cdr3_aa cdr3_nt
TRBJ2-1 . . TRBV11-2 CASSERQGGDEQFF TGTGCCAGCAGCGAACGACAGGGCGGGGATGAGCAGTTCTTC
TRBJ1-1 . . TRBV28 CASGQVAKAFF TGTGCCAGCGGCCAGGTGGCTAAAGCTTTCTTT
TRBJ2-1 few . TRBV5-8 CASSSVVVSAYNEQFF TGTGCCAGCAGCTCCGTGGTGGTTAGCGCGTACAATGAGCAGTTCTTC
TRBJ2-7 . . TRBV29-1 CSVEDGRQGSGEQYF TGCAGCGTTGAAGATGGGCGGCAGGGGAGCGGCGAGCAGTACTTC
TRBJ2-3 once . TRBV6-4 CASSESISTDTQYF TGTGCCAGCAGTGAATCCATTAGCACAGATACGCAGTATTTT
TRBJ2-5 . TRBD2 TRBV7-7 CASSLGGGTSQETQYF TGTGCTAGCAGCTTAGGGGGGGGGACTAGCCAGGAGACCCAGTACTTC
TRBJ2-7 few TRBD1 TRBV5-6 CASSRTGVRGEQYF TGTGCCAGCAGCCGGACAGGGGTGAGAGGGGAGCAGTACTTC
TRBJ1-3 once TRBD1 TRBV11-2 CASSLGQGAGNTIYF TGTGCCAGCAGCTTAGGACAGGGCGCTGGAAACACCATATATTTT
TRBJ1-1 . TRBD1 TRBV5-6 CASSPPDRVQPFF TGTGCCAGCAGCCCCCCGGACAGGGTTCAACCTTTCTTT
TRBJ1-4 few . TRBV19 CASSIYGATNEKLFF TGTGCCAGTAGTATCTACGGGGCAACTAATGAAAAACTGTTTTTT
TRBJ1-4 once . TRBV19 CASRDPGTNEKLFF TGTGCCAGTAGAGATCCGGGGACTAATGAAAAACTGTTTTTT
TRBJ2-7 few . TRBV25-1 CASSERERASEQYF TGTGCCAGCAGTGAGAGGGAGCGGGCCTCTGAGCAGTACTTC
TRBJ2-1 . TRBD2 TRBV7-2 CASRRPIAGGPGGEQFF TGTGCCAGCAGACGACCAATAGCGGGAGGGCCGGGAGGTGAGCAGTTCTTC
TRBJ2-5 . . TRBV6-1 CASSEAGRGQETQYF TGTGCCAGCAGTGAAGCGGGCAGGGGCCAAGAGACCCAGTACTTC
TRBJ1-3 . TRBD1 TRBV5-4 CASSPRQGAGNTIYF TGTGCCAGCAGCCCTCGACAGGGGGCTGGAAACACCATATATTTT
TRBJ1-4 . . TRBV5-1 CASSLGTVPSANEKLFF TGCGCCAGCAGCTTGGGGACAGTACCCTCGGCTAATGAAAAACTGTTTTTT
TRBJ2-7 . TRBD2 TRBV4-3 CASSHASGTSRYEQYF TGCGCCAGCAGCCACGCCTCCGGGACTAGTAGGTACGAGCAGTACTTC
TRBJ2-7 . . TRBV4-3 CASSRGQGGYEQYF TGCGCCAGCAGCCGAGGACAGGGAGGGTACGAGCAGTACTTC
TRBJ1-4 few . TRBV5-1 CASSFTGTHAEKLFF TGCGCCAGCAGCTTTACCGGGACACACGCAGAAAAACTGTTTTTT
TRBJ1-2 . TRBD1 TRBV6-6 CASSNGGGAGGYTF TGTGCCAGCAGTAACGGAGGGGGCGCCGGTGGCTACACCTTC
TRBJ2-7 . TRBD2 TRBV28 CASSPSGRASYEQYF TGTGCCAGCAGCCCATCCGGGAGGGCCTCCTACGAGCAGTACTTC
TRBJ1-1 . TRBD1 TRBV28 CASSSAGQGDSGQRAFF TGTGCCAGCAGCTCGGCGGGACAGGGGGATTCGGGGCAGAGAGCTTTCTTT
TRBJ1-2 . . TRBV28 CASQSTGFYGYTF TGTGCCAGCCAGTCGACAGGCTTCTATGGCTACACCTTC
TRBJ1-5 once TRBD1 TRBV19 CASTPGTADQPQHF TGTGCCAGTACCCCCGGGACAGCAGATCAGCCCCAGCATTTT
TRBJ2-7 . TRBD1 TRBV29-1 CSVADRDDEQYF TGCAGCGTCGCGGACAGGGATGACGAGCAGTACTTC
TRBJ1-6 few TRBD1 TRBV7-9 CSSSLRDRGSPLHF TGTTCCAGCAGCCTCAGGGACAGGGGTTCACCCCTCCACTTT
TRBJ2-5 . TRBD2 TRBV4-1 CASSPTSGETQYF TGCGCCAGCAGTCCCACTAGCGGGGAGACCCAGTACTTC
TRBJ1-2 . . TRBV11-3 CASSLDGYGYTF TGTGCCAGCAGCTTAGACGGCTATGGCTACACCTTC
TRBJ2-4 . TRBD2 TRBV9 CASSAGGIAKNIQYF TGTGCCAGCAGCGCCGGGGGGATAGCCAAAAACATTCAGTACTTC
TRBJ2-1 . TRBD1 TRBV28 CASSPGQGISVDNEQFF TGTGCCAGCAGTCCCGGACAGGGTATTAGTGTAGACAATGAGCAGTTCTTC
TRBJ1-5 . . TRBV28 CASAFPRGTRHF TGTGCCAGCGCTTTCCCTCGCGGGACGCGGCATTTT
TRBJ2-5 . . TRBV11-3 CASSLSGGMETQYF TGTGCCAGCAGCTTAAGTGGGGGCATGGAGACCCAGTACTTC
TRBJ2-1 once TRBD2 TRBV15 CATSRKREAYNEQFF TGTGCCACCAGCAGGAAGCGGGAAGCCTACAATGAGCAGTTCTTC
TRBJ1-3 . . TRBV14 CASEGRFAGGVFGNTIYF TGTGCCAGCGAGGGAAGGTTCGCGGGGGGGGTTTTCGGAAACACCATATATTTT
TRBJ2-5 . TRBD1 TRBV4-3 CASSQSTGGVETQYF TGCGCCAGCAGCCAATCGACAGGGGGCGTAGAGACCCAGTACTTC
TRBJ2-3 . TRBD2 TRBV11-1 CASSPRTSGGTDTQYF TGTGCCAGCAGCCCTCGGACTAGCGGGGGGACAGATACGCAGTATTTT
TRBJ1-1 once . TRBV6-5 CASSLTENTEAFF TGTGCCAGCAGCCTGACAGAGAACACTGAAGCTTTCTTT
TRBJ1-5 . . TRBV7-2 CASSLVPVSNQPQHF TGTGCCAGCAGCTTAGTTCCGGTTAGCAATCAGCCCCAGCATTTT